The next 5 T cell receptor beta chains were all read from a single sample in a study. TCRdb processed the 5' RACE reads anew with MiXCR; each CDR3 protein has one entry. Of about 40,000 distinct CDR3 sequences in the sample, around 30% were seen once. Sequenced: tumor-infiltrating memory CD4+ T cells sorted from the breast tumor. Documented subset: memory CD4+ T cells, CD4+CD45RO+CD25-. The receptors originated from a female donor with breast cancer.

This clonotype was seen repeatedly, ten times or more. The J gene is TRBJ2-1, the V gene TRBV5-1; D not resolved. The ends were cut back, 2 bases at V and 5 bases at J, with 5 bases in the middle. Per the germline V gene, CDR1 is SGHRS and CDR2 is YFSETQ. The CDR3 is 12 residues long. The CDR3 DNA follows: TGCGCCAGCAGCTTATACAACAATGAGCAGTTCTTC. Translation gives CASSLYNNEQFF.

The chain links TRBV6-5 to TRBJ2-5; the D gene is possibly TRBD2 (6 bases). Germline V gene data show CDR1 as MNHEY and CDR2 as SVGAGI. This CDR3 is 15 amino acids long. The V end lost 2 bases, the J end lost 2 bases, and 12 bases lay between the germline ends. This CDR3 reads CASSYGLARQETQYF. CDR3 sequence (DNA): TGTGCCAGCAGTTACGGGCTAGCGAGACAAGAGACCCAGTACTTC.

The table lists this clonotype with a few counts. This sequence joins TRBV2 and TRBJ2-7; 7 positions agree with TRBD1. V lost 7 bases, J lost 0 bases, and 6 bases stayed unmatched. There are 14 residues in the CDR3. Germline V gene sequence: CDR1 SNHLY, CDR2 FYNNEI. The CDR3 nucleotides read TGTGCCAGCAACCTACAGGGGAGCTCCTACGAGCAGTACTTC. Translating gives CASNLQGSSYEQYF.

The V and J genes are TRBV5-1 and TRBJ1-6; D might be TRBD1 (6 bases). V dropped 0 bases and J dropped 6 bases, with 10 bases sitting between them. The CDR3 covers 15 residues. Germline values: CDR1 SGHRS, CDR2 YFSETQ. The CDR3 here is CASSLDRATNSPLHF. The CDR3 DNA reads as TGCGCCAGCAGCTTGGACAGGGCGACTAATTCACCCCTCCACTTT. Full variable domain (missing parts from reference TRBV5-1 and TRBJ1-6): KAGVTQTPRYLIKTRGQQVTLSCSPISGHRSVSWYQQTPGQGLQFLFEYFSETQRNKGNFPGRFSGRQFSNSRSEMNVSTLELGDSALYLCASSLDRATNSPLHFGNGTRLTVT.

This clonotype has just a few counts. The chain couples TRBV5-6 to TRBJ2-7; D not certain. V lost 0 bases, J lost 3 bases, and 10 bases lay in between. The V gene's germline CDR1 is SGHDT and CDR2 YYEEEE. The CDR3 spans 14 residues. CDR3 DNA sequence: TGTGCCAGCAGCTTGGGAGTAGGTAGCTACGAGCAGTACTTC. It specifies CASSLGVGSYEQYF.